Listed here is a single T cell receptor (beta chain). This clone was recorded once. No antigen is known for it. No clone much larger than this one lies a single base away; base qualities are absent. Counted from cysteine to phenylalanine, this CDR3 has 13 amino acids. Solely the CDR3 DNA is kept, with 39 bases framed from the first base. CDR1 and CDR2, per the germline V gene, are SNHLY and FYNNEI. Trimming accounts for 11 bases at V and 4 bases at J, while the number of junction bases matched to no gene is 9. The immunoSEQ Assay, a bias-controlled multiplex PCR, was used to amplify TCRbeta CDR3 regions from genomic DNA. Per the source publication's procedure: Nucleated cell counts per sample were estimated from amplification of reference gene primers within the assay. To quantify the absolute abundance of each unique TCRbeta CDR3 rearrangement, sequence reads were collapsed and filtered. For each sample, productive Simpson clonality was calculated as the square root of Simpson's diversity index across productive rearrangements. The clones in this table, taken by TCRdb from immuneACCESS, are in-frame only. Not every clone is retained; where verified, under half of the shortfall comes from an unresolved V gene, and the cause of the rest is unknown. That table supplies the V and J calls and clone size; D and trimming were determined from the DNA. For this sample there are hundreds of thousands of clones; about four fifths appear just once. The top ten constitute roughly 8.8% of the sample.

This sample stems from a study of blood T cell repertoires in COVID-19 (dated by TCRdb to the early 2020s). For the wider study: Samples covering the acute and convalescent phases of COVID-19 were provided by collaborators in the United States, Italy and Spain. Sample metadata almost always included a de-identified subject ID, COVID-19 status, age in years and sex. Samples were obtained from the ongoing ImmuneRACE study (first 160 participants) and from roughly 1,300 subjects provided by 6 global collaborators. Deeply sampled blood TCRbeta repertoires from subjects exposed to, actively infected with, or recovered from COVID-19 were included in the dataset. The material from the prospective study consisted of cDNA or gDNA derived from T cells, B-cell-depleted T cells, or PBMCs. Where HLA class I and class II types were available, the types were taken from metadata supplied by the sample provider, not from assay-based typing. The repertoires were made available in a free public database intended to serve as a resource for research on the immune response to SARS-CoV-2. The investigation overall reported the following: How much clinical and demographic metadata was included differed by source and by participant, and the metadata was provided uncurated.

Collaborating institutions collected whole blood in K2EDTA tubes following their own protocols. For TCRbeta analysis, collaborators shipped samples as frozen whole blood, isolated PBMCs, or DNA extracted from either of those sample types. Sample: peripheral blood. The rearranged segments are TRBV2 and TRBJ2-5, with 8 bases in between that match TRBD2. The TCR originated in a woman aged 45-65 years with acute or convalescent COVID-19. In nucleotides, the sequence is TGTGCCCACGGGCGGGAGGTAGGAGAGACCCAGTACTTC. Its protein reads: CAHGREVGETQYF. The variable domain in full, with residues beyond the CDR3 obtained from the reference TRBV2 and TRBJ2-5 genes, is EPEVTQTPSHQVTQMGQEVILRCVPISNHLYFYWYRQILGQKVEFLVSFYNNEISEKSEIFDDQFSVERPDGSNFTLKIRSTKLEDSAMYFCAHGREVGETQYFGPGTRLLVL.